This TCR beta chain comes out of a study of shared clonotypes between healthy human individuals. Overall study: The people who gave samples were a couple of women and three men aged 18 to 49. Regarding the study as a whole: Non-shared clonotypes were found to have lower generation probabilities than the clonotypes that were shared by all four of the sorted-subset donors.

Notes on this clone: Antigen unknown.

Generated by immunoSEQ multiplex PCR, the TCRdb table keeps only in-frame clones and is missing some. The table has hundreds of thousands of clones, roughly 87% seen once. Healthy adults negative for HIV, lacking recent acute infections or vaccinations, served as donors. CD8 memory was a combination of CD45RO+ cells and CCR7-negative CD45RA+ TemRA cells. V lost 3 bases, J lost 2 bases, and 11 bases lay in between. The V gene's germline CDR1 is MGHRA and CDR2 YSYEKL. This CDR3 is built from 14 residues. The source of this sequence is a man younger than 35 in good health. V is TRBV4-1 and J is TRBJ2-7; D is possibly TRBD1 (5 bases). Sequencing input: memory CD8+ T cells sorted from blood. Described subset: CD45RO+ cells pooled with CCR7-negative TemRA cells. This CDR3 is CASSHKGAPYEQYF. The CDR3 DNA reads TGCGCCAGCAGCCACAAAGGGGCACCCTACGAGCAGTACTTC.